There are a few counts of the clone carrying this T cell receptor beta chain. This entry belongs to a study of control samples from healthy donors and cancer patients. Profiled with immunoSEQ multiplex PCR; TCRdb holds only in-frame clones, not every one. This table has 120,000 or so clones, less than 90% appearing once. The CDR3 loop spans 19 amino acids. Germline V lookup: CDR1 SGHTA, CDR2 FQGTGA. With V trimmed by 4 bases and J by 8 bases, 18 bases remained unmatched. The receptor was derived from a man aged 18 to 30 in good health. The chain combines TRBV7-3 with TRBJ2-1; 12 positions agree with TRBD2. The sequenced material came from blood. DNA for the CDR3: TGTGCCAGCAGCTCGATGGTATCTAGCGGGAGGGCTAAGTGGGATGAGCAGTTCTTC. Its protein product is CASSSMVSSGRAKWDEQFF.